This T cell receptor (beta chain) was found in a study of CD8+CD57+ T cells in acquired aplastic anemia. Study-level information: DNA per sorted CD4+ or CD8+ sample ranged roughly 0.19 to 27.4 ug, averaging around 3.2 ug. Notes on the study in general: Patients and controls shared some 29 CD8+ CDR3 sequences, which appeared highly expressed in patients and within their immunodominant clones.

Many counts were recorded for this clonotype. Its antigen is not identified. CDR3 and TCR beta VDJ profiling relied on genomic DNA as the template. TCRdb re-derived calls from the reads in MiXCR, one entry per CDR3 protein. The sample includes approximately 120,000 distinct CDR3 sequences, nearly 40% seen only once; the top ten take roughly 2.7%. Patients chosen for sequencing had CD8+CD57+ cells that had expanded, as shown by flow cytometry. All participating patients were living with severe acquired aplastic anemia. CDR1 SNHLY and CDR2 FYNNEI come from the germline V gene. V shed 8 bases and J 7 bases; nucleotides not matched to a gene: 5. This CDR3 contains 13 residues.

The source material was sorted CD4+, CD8+, or CD8+CD57+ T cells (not recorded which) from PBMCs. V and J are TRBV2 and TRBJ1-6; 7 bases map to TRBD1. The clonotype was recovered from a human donor with aplastic anemia. The CDR3 reads CASWEGANSPLHF. As DNA, the CDR3 is TGTGCCAGCTGGGAGGGGGCAAATTCACCCCTCCACTTT.